The 30 T cell receptor beta chains reported below all come from one sample, sequenced in a study of identical twins. TCRdb ran MiXCR on the 5' RACE reads and lists one entry per CDR3 protein. The sample shows approximately 190,000 distinct CDR3 sequences, 15% to 20% of them seen only once. These data were also filed under a second study, of T cells expressing NK-cell markers.

Sequences were obtained from CD8+ T cells sorted from blood. The receptors were sampled from a young woman in good health.

This clonotype was observed a few times. This rearrangement joins TRBV12-3 or TRBV12-4 to TRBJ1-2, with TRBD1 matching 9 bases. J lost 1 base, V lost 6 bases, and 9 bases had no gene match. This CDR3 has 16 residues. The CDR3, as DNA: TGTGCCAGCAGGGGGACAGGGCGGGTACTTAACTATGGCTACACCTTC. Translated, it gives CASRGTGRVLNYGYTF.

The table lists this clonotype with a few counts. This sequence joins TRBV5-5 and TRBJ2-7; no definite D call. CDR1 and CDR2 from the germline V gene are SGHKS and YYEKEE (reference sequence). Trimming cost V 0 bases and J 7 bases, with 14 bases left between them. The CDR3 consists of 14 residues. The CDR3 region has the DNA TGTGCCAGCAGCTTGGGGACCACGGTTCGAGAGCAGTACTTC. This translates into CASSLGTTVREQYF. Filled out from reference TRBV5-5 and TRBJ2-7, the complete variable domain reads DAGVTQSPTHLIKTRGQQVTLRCSPISGHKSVSWYQQVLGQGPQFIFQYYEKEERGRGNFPDRFSARQFPNYSSELNVNALLLGDSALYLCASSLGTTVREQYFGPGTRLTVT.

This clonotype was found a few times. V is TRBV7-9 and J is TRBJ2-3, with 8 bases aligning to TRBD2. Germline CDR1 is SEHNR and CDR2 is FQNEAQ (reference sequence). V was clipped by 3 bases and J by 2 bases; unmatched bases: 7. The CDR3 extends over 16 amino acids. In DNA, the CDR3 is TGTGCCAGCAGCTTTGAGCGGGGGAGGGCCACAGATACGCAGTATTTT. Protein sequence: CASSFERGRATDTQYF.

As for this clonotype: A read error may explain this, as a much larger clone is one base away. This chain joins TRBV20-1 and TRBJ2-3; D is undetermined. Between the trimmed V and J ends, which lost 1 base and 4 bases, there was a span of 3 bases. CDR1 DFQATT and CDR2 SNEGSKA come from the germline V gene (reference sequence). CDR3 length: 11 residues. The CDR3 DNA reads as TGCAGTGCTAGAGCCCCAGATACGCAGTATTTT. Protein sequence: CSARAPDTQYF.

V is TRBV12-3 or TRBV12-4 and J is TRBJ2-1; 7 bases agree with TRBD2. The CDR3 spans 15 residues. With 3 bases clipped from V and 7 bases from J, the junction kept 9 bases outside the gene matches. The DNA of the CDR3 is TGTGCCAGCAGTTTTTGGGGGGGAGAGAGTAATGAGCAGTTCTTC. Its translation: CASSFWGGESNEQFF.

This rearrangement joins TRBV4-3 to TRBJ2-1; 10 bases align to TRBD2. Germline CDR1 and CDR2: LGHNA and YSLEER. V shed 5 bases, J shed 5 bases, and the junction held 6 bases outside the gene matches. The CDR3 spans 15 residues. The CDR3 region has the DNA TGCGCCAGCAGCAGGGACGGACTAGCGGACAATGAGCAGTTCTTC. It yields the protein CASSRDGLADNEQFF.

This clonotype was picked up one time. The CDR3 DNA is TGCAGTGCTCGGACGGATATCTACGAGCAGTACTTC. Protein sequence: CSARTDIYEQYF. The chain has TRBV20-1 and TRBJ2-7; D not resolved. The germline V gene has CDR1 DFQATT and CDR2 SNEGSKA (reference sequence). V dropped 5 bases and J dropped 3 bases, with 11 bases sitting between them. The CDR3 extends over 12 amino acids.

In its sample, this clonotype was seen a few times. CDR3 region: CASNNGRGESEQYF. The CDR3 DNA follows: TGTGCCAGCAACAACGGCAGGGGGGAGAGCGAGCAGTACTTC. The chain couples TRBV13 to TRBJ2-7; a weak D match, TRBD1 (7 bases). CDR1 is PRHDT, CDR2 FYEKMQ, per germline (reference sequence). The V and J ends lost 7 bases and 6 bases respectively, with 19 bases between them. This CDR3 is built from 14 residues.

This chain joins TRBV7-2 and TRBJ2-1, with 9 bases matching TRBD2. Germline V gene sequence: CDR1 SGHTA, CDR2 FQGNSA. V was pared by 5 bases and J by 0 bases, with 2 bases of the junction left unmatched. This CDR3 is built from 15 residues. The CDR3 reads CASSGLASSYNEQFF. The DNA for the CDR3 is TGTGCCAGCAGCGGACTAGCGAGCTCCTACAATGAGCAGTTCTTC.

This clonotype was found a few times. The chain has TRBV6-2 or TRBV6-3 and TRBJ2-7; no firm D call. V was cut by 7 bases and J by 2 bases, with 12 bases left in between. Germline V gives CDR1 MNHEY, CDR2 SVGEGT. The length of the CDR3 is 13 residues. In nucleotides, the CDR3 is TGTGCCAGCATCTCCGTGGGGACCTACGAGCAGTACTTC. Translated: CASISVGTYEQYF.

The CDR3 sequence is CASSQGRFSYEQYF. In nucleotides, the CDR3 is TGTGCCAGCAGCCAAGGGAGATTTTCCTACGAGCAGTACTTC. The chain joins TRBV3-1 to TRBJ2-7, with no clear D. Germline V gene data show CDR1 as LGHDT and CDR2 as YNNKEL (reference sequence). Trimming cost V 1 base and J 1 base, with 8 bases left between them. This CDR3 has 14 residues.

CDR3 coding DNA: TGTGCCAGCAGTTTCCTGGTGGAAGATACGCAGTATTTT. Its translation is CASSFLVEDTQYF. The chain couples TRBV27 to TRBJ2-3; D not resolved. CDR1 and CDR2 (germline): MNHEY, SMNVEV (reference sequence). V was shortened by 3 bases and J by 5 bases, with 9 bases between the two germline ends. This CDR3 contains 13 residues.

J is TRBJ2-7 and V is TRBV5-5; 12 bases agree with TRBD1. From germline, CDR1 is SGHKS and CDR2 YYEKEE (reference sequence). This CDR3 has 15 residues. V lost 5 bases and J lost 5; bases outside the gene matches: 8. The CDR3 bases are TGTGCCAGCAGTCCGGGACAGGGGGCTTTCCACGAGCAGTACTTC. It specifies CASSPGQGAFHEQYF.

This clonotype was found a few times. The rearrangement links TRBV11-2 to TRBJ2-3; either TRBD1 or TRBD2 may fit D (5 bases each). Germline assignment: CDR1 SGHAT and CDR2 FQNNGV. V was cut by 5 bases and J by 2 bases, with 14 bases left in between. The CDR3 covers 15 residues. This chain's CDR3 is CASSLGTTFTDTQYF. The CDR3 bases are TGTGCCAGCAGCCTAGGGACGACCTTCACAGATACGCAGTATTTT.

The chain combines TRBV12-3 or TRBV12-4 with TRBJ2-3; 7 bases align to TRBD1. V shed 4 bases, J shed 4 bases, and the junction held 5 bases outside the gene matches. The CDR3 spans 14 residues. CDR3 sequence (DNA): TGTGCCAGCAGTTCCGGGACAGCCGCAGATACGCAGTATTTT. This translates into CASSSGTAADTQYF.

This clonotype was detected only a few times. The chain links TRBV14 to TRBJ1-2, with D uncertain. V lost 6 bases, J lost 12 bases, and 17 bases lay in between. Germline CDR1 reads SGHDN; CDR2 reads FVKESK. The CDR3 spans 12 residues. This CDR3 is CASSSMGPGDTF. The CDR3 DNA is TGTGCCAGCAGTTCTATGGGCCCCGGCGACACCTTC.

This clonotype was seen more than once but under ten times. This chain uses TRBV6-5 with TRBJ2-3; 8 bases agree with TRBD2. The CDR3 has 17 residues. The V and J ends lost 4 bases and 0 bases, in that order; junction bases with no gene match: 9. Germline assignment: CDR1 MNHEY and CDR2 SVGAGI. In nucleotides, the CDR3 is TGTGCCAGCAGTTTCTCGAGACTAGCGTATAGCACAGATACGCAGTATTTT. The encoded protein is CASSFSRLAYSTDTQYF.

This clonotype occurred many times. The chain couples TRBV6-5 to TRBJ2-2; no firm D call. The CDR3 is made up of 12 amino acids. V gave up 6 bases and J gave up 6 bases, with 8 bases separating them. Germline V lookup: CDR1 MNHEY, CDR2 SVGAGI. The CDR3 sequence is CASSVNAGELFF. In DNA, the CDR3 is TGTGCCAGCAGCGTAAACGCCGGGGAGCTGTTTTTT.

A few counts support this clonotype. The rearrangement uses TRBV20-1 and TRBJ2-7, with D maybe TRBD2 (6 bases). Germline V lookup: CDR1 DFQATT, CDR2 SNEGSKA (reference sequence). Trimming cost V 3 bases and J 0 bases, with 9 bases left between them. The CDR3 runs to 13 residues. CDR3 protein: CSARGLSSYEQYF. For the CDR3, the DNA is TGCAGTGCTAGGGGACTGAGCTCCTACGAGCAGTACTTC.

The chain links TRBV27 to TRBJ2-3, with TRBD2 matching over 12 bases. The CDR3 extends over 16 amino acids. The V segment lost 3 bases and the J segment 3 bases; nucleotides outside the gene matches: 4. Germline values: CDR1 MNHEY, CDR2 SMNVEV (reference sequence). In DNA form, the CDR3 reads TGTGCCAGCAGTTTGACTCTAGCGGGGGGGACAGATACGCAGTATTTT. Translating gives CASSLTLAGGTDTQYF.

The chain couples TRBV11-2 to TRBJ2-1; 11 bases line up with TRBD2. V trimming: 4 bases; J trimming: 9 bases; junction bases outside the gene matches: 17. From germline, CDR1 is SGHAT and CDR2 FQNNGV. The CDR3 consists of 18 residues. The CDR3 coding sequence is TGTGCCAGCAGCTCCAATAGGGGGCTAGCGGGAGGTGGTAGTGAGCAGTTCTTC. Amino acids: CASSSNRGLAGGGSEQFF.

The CDR3 loop reads CASSLSAEAFF. The CDR3 nucleotides read TGTGCCAGCAGTTTATCGGCTGAAGCTTTCTTT. The V gene is TRBV12-3 or TRBV12-4, the J gene TRBJ1-1; D gene uncertain. The V end lost 2 bases, the J end lost 6 bases, and 4 bases lay between the germline ends. CDR3 length equals 11 residues.

The chain has TRBV5-6 and TRBJ2-3, with unresolved D. V lost 6 bases to trimming and J lost 5 bases, with 19 bases between them. There are 15 residues in the CDR3. CDR1 is SGHDT, CDR2 YYEEEE, per germline. CDR3 in DNA: TGTGCCAGCACCTTACACATCCTCGGTCGAGATACGCAGTATTTT. It encodes CASTLHILGRDTQYF.

The chain recombines TRBV29-1 with TRBJ2-1; TRBD2 matches at 15 bases. The CDR3 has 17 residues. Trimming removed 4 bases from V and 2 bases from J; junction bases left unmatched: 6. CDR1 SQVTM and CDR2 ANQGSEA come from the germline V gene. CDR3 residues: CSVGGLAGGYTYNEQFF. The CDR3, as DNA: TGCAGCGTTGGGGGACTAGCGGGGGGTTACACCTACAATGAGCAGTTCTTC.

This chain links TRBV5-1 with TRBJ2-5; tentative D call: TRBD2 (6 bases). CDR3 length: 15 residues. Germline CDR1 SGHRS, CDR2 YFSETQ. V was shortened by 2 bases and J by 5 bases, with 16 bases between the two germline ends. DNA of the CDR3: TGCGCCAGCAGCTTCTCGGGACTCCCAGGGGAGACCCAGTACTTC. Encoded protein: CASSFSGLPGETQYF.

A few counts support this clonotype. The chain links TRBV9 to TRBJ2-1; TRBD2 agrees at 8 bases. Germline V gives CDR1 SGDLS, CDR2 YYNGEE. This CDR3 is built from 16 residues. The V segment lost 3 bases and the J segment 1 base; nucleotides outside the gene matches: 6. The CDR3 DNA is TGTGCCAGCAGCGACATCGGGACTAGTTCCTACAATGAGCAGTTCTTC. Its protein is CASSDIGTSSYNEQFF.

V usage is TRBV13 and J usage is TRBJ2-3; D call uncertain. Germline assignment: CDR1 PRHDT and CDR2 FYEKMQ (reference sequence). The length of the CDR3 is 16 residues. The V end was cut by 1 base, the J end by 0 bases, with 11 bases between. CDR3 nucleotides: TGTGCCAGCAGCTTAGATTACGGGCCTAGCACAGATACGCAGTATTTT. Protein: CASSLDYGPSTDTQYF.

The table lists this clonotype with a few counts. J is TRBJ2-7 and V is TRBV7-2, with 11 bases fitting TRBD2. Germline V gene sequence: CDR1 SGHTA, CDR2 FQGNSA. The CDR3 has 16 residues. J lost 2 bases, V lost 4 bases, and 7 bases had no gene match. CDR3 residues: CASSSGLAEPPYEQYF. CDR3 DNA sequence: TGTGCCAGCAGCTCGGGACTAGCGGAACCTCCCTACGAGCAGTACTTC.

The chain joins TRBV6-5 to TRBJ2-7, with D perhaps matching TRBD1 (6 bases). The CDR3 is 14 amino acids. The germline V gene encodes CDR1 MNHEY and CDR2 SVGAGI. Trimming removed 0 bases at V and 6 bases at J, with 12 bases between. The CDR3 nucleotides read TGTGCCAGCAGTTACTCGGGGGACACCATCGAGCAGTACTTC. It translates to CASSYSGDTIEQYF.

This clonotype was seen a handful of times. This sequence joins TRBV11-2 and TRBJ2-5; D is ambiguous. The ends were cut back, 0 bases at V and 4 bases at J, with 9 bases in the middle. The CDR3 runs 14 residues. Per germline, CDR1 SGHAT and CDR2 FQNNGV. CDR3 DNA sequence: TGTGCCAGCAGCTTAGATTACGTGGCAGAGACCCAGTACTTC. It encodes CASSLDYVAETQYF.